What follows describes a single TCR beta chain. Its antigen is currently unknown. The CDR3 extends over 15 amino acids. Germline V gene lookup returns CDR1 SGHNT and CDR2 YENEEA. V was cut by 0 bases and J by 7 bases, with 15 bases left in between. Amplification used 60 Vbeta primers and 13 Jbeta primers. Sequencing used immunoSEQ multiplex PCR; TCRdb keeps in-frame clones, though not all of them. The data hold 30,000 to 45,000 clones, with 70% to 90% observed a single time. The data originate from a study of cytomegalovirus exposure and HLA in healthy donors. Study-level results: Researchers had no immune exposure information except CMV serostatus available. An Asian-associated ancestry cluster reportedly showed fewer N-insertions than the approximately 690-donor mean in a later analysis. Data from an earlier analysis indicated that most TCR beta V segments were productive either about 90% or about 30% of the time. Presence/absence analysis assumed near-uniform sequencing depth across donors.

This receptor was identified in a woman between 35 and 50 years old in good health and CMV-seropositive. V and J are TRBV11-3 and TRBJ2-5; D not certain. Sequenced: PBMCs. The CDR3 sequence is CASSLDKSRSGTQYF. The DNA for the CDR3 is TGTGCCAGCAGCTTAGATAAATCACGGTCAGGGACCCAGTACTTC.